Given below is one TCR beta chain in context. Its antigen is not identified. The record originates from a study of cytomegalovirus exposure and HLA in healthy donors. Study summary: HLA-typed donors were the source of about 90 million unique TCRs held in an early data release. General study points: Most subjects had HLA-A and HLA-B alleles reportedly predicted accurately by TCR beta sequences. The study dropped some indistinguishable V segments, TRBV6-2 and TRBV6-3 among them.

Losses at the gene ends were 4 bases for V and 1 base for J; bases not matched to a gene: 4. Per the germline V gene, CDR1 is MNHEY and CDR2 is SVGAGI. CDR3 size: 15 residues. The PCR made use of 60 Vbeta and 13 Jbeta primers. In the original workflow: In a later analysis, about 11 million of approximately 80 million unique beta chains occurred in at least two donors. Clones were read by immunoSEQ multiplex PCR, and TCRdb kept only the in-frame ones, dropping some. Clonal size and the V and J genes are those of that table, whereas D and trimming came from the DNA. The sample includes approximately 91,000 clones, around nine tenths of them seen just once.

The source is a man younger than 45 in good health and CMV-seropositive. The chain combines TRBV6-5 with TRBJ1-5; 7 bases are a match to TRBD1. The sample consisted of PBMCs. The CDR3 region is CASSLTGSSNQPQHF. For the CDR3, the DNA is TGTGCCAGCAGTTTGACAGGGAGCAGCAATCAGCCCCAGCATTTT.